A selection of T cell receptor beta chains follows, all from one sample in a study of blood T cell repertoires in COVID-19. Clones were read by immunoSEQ multiplex PCR, and TCRdb kept only the in-frame ones, dropping some. Here the sample spans hundreds of thousands of clones, about 85% being singletons. Sequencing input: peripheral blood. The receptors shown here come from a man aged 18 to 35 with active or convalescent COVID-19. Each CDR3 is given with its conserved first and last residue. Each record gives: clone size, V gene, D gene, J gene, CDR3 DNA, CDR3 protein. A D gene is named only where the DNA matches it firmly. Size values are once, few and many counts, or a class for expanded clones, and some rows have none.

clone_size: .; v_call: TRBV7-3; d_call: .; j_call: TRBJ2-1; cdr3_nt: TGTGCCAGCAGCTTAGGGGGGACTGAGCAGTTCTTC; cdr3_aa: CASSLGGTEQFF
clone_size: .; v_call: TRBV4-1; d_call: .; j_call: TRBJ1-1; cdr3_nt: TGCGCCAGCAGCCGCCAGACAGAGAGGACTGAAGCTTTCTTT; cdr3_aa: CASSRQTERTEAFF
clone_size: .; v_call: TRBV6-2/TRBV6-3; d_call: .; j_call: TRBJ1-5; cdr3_nt: TGTGCCAGCAGTACAGGGTCTTATAGCAATCAGCCCCAGCATTTT; cdr3_aa: CASSTGSYSNQPQHF
clone_size: once; v_call: TRBV5-5; d_call: TRBD1; j_call: TRBJ1-1; cdr3_nt: TGTGCCAGCAGCTTGGCAGGGGGATATAGCACTGAAGCTTTCTTT; cdr3_aa: CASSLAGGYSTEAFF
clone_size: .; v_call: TRBV10-3; d_call: TRBD2; j_call: TRBJ2-1; cdr3_nt: TGTGCCACCGGACTAGCGGGAGAGTATGAGCAGTTCTTC; cdr3_aa: CATGLAGEYEQFF
clone_size: many; v_call: TRBV4-2; d_call: .; j_call: TRBJ2-3; cdr3_nt: TGTGCCAGCAGCCAAGGGATGGAAGGAGCAGATACGCAGTATTTT; cdr3_aa: CASSQGMEGADTQYF
clone_size: .; v_call: TRBV30; d_call: .; j_call: TRBJ2-1; cdr3_nt: TGTGCCTGGGCCAAGGAGGACAATGAGCAGTTCTTC; cdr3_aa: CAWAKEDNEQFF
clone_size: .; v_call: TRBV28; d_call: TRBD2; j_call: TRBJ2-7; cdr3_nt: TGTGCCAGCAGTTTATCTCTAGCGGGAGGGTCCTACGAGCAGTACTTC; cdr3_aa: CASSLSLAGGSYEQYF
clone_size: .; v_call: TRBV7-6; d_call: TRBD2; j_call: TRBJ2-2; cdr3_nt: TGTGCCAGCACCCTCGGACGGGGGGGAAACACCGGGGAGCTGTTTTTT; cdr3_aa: CASTLGRGGNTGELFF
clone_size: .; v_call: TRBV27; d_call: .; j_call: TRBJ1-3; cdr3_nt: TGTGCCAGCTCCCCGACTGGTAGGGGAAACACCATATATTTT; cdr3_aa: CASSPTGRGNTIYF
clone_size: .; v_call: TRBV2; d_call: .; j_call: TRBJ1-2; cdr3_nt: TGTGCCAGCAGTGAGGAGGCTTACTATGGCTACACCTTC; cdr3_aa: CASSEEAYYGYTF
clone_size: .; v_call: TRBV24-1; d_call: TRBD2; j_call: TRBJ2-5; cdr3_nt: TGTGCCACCAGTGACCCAAGACTAGCGGGACGGGAGACCCAGTACTTC; cdr3_aa: CATSDPRLAGRETQYF
clone_size: .; v_call: TRBV23-1; d_call: .; j_call: TRBJ2-2; cdr3_nt: TGCGCCAGCAGTCACCCAGAAAACACCGGGGAGCTGTTTTTT; cdr3_aa: CASSHPENTGELFF
clone_size: .; v_call: TRBV4-1; d_call: .; j_call: TRBJ2-7; cdr3_nt: TGCGCCAGCAGCCAAGAGGGTGGCGGAACCTACGAGCAGTACTTC; cdr3_aa: CASSQEGGGTYEQYF
clone_size: .; v_call: TRBV28; d_call: TRBD1; j_call: TRBJ2-7; cdr3_nt: TGTGCCAGCAGTTTAGTGCAGGGGGCCTACGAGCAGTACTTC; cdr3_aa: CASSLVQGAYEQYF
clone_size: few; v_call: TRBV9; d_call: .; j_call: TRBJ2-3; cdr3_nt: TGTGCCAGCAGCGTAGCTAGGCTCTCCAGGGGTACAGATACGCAGTATTTT; cdr3_aa: CASSVARLSRGTDTQYF
clone_size: few; v_call: TRBV7-2; d_call: .; j_call: TRBJ1-3; cdr3_nt: TGTGCCAGCAGTACTAGGGAAGGAAACACCATATATTTT; cdr3_aa: CASSTREGNTIYF
clone_size: .; v_call: TRBV6-5; d_call: TRBD1; j_call: TRBJ2-7; cdr3_nt: TGTGCCAGCAGTTACCGACCGGCTACAGGGGCGAGGGAGCAGTACTTC; cdr3_aa: CASSYRPATGAREQYF
clone_size: .; v_call: TRBV6-5; d_call: TRBD1; j_call: TRBJ1-6; cdr3_nt: TGTGCCAGCAGGGCAGGGGGCGACGGTTCACCCCTCCACTTT; cdr3_aa: CASRAGGDGSPLHF
clone_size: .; v_call: TRBV7-6; d_call: .; j_call: TRBJ2-3; cdr3_nt: TGTGCCAGCAGCCTCATTGCGGGGGCAGACCCCACAGATACGCAGTATTTT; cdr3_aa: CASSLIAGADPTDTQYF
clone_size: .; v_call: TRBV6-2/TRBV6-3; d_call: TRBD2; j_call: TRBJ2-2; cdr3_nt: TGTGCCAGCAGTTACCGGCGGGGGGTCACCGGGGAGCTGTTTTTT; cdr3_aa: CASSYRRGVTGELFF
clone_size: .; v_call: TRBV15; d_call: .; j_call: TRBJ2-7; cdr3_nt: TGTGCCACCAGCAGAGGCGGTTTGGGTTCCTACGAGCAGTACTTC; cdr3_aa: CATSRGGLGSYEQYF
clone_size: .; v_call: TRBV7-2; d_call: .; j_call: TRBJ2-7; cdr3_nt: TGTGCCAGCAGCTTATTGGAGGACGGGTCCTACGAGCAGTACTTC; cdr3_aa: CASSLLEDGSYEQYF
clone_size: .; v_call: TRBV6-5; d_call: .; j_call: TRBJ1-5; cdr3_nt: TGTGCCAGCAGAAATCCAAATCAGCCCCAGCATTTT; cdr3_aa: CASRNPNQPQHF
clone_size: .; v_call: TRBV7-2; d_call: .; j_call: TRBJ2-2; cdr3_nt: TGTGCCAGCAGCTTAGAAGGGGTCAGACCGATAAACACCGGGGAGCTGTTTTTT; cdr3_aa: CASSLEGVRPINTGELFF
clone_size: .; v_call: TRBV6-5; d_call: .; j_call: TRBJ1-4; cdr3_nt: TGTGCCAGCAGTGACTCCAGGGTTGGGGAAAAACTGTTTTTT; cdr3_aa: CASSDSRVGEKLFF
clone_size: .; v_call: TRBV6-2/TRBV6-3; d_call: .; j_call: TRBJ1-1; cdr3_nt: TGTGCCAGCAGTTACGGGGCAGGGCGTAGCACTGAAGCTTTCTTT; cdr3_aa: CASSYGAGRSTEAFF
clone_size: .; v_call: TRBV1; d_call: .; j_call: TRBJ2-7; cdr3_nt: TGCACCAGCAGCCAAGATTCGGGGACTAGCGGGACTAACGAGCAGTACTTC; cdr3_aa: CTSSQDSGTSGTNEQYF
clone_size: .; v_call: TRBV7-8; d_call: .; j_call: TRBJ2-1; cdr3_nt: TGTGCCAGCAGCTTAGAGGGGAGGAGCTCCTACAATGAGCAGTTCTTC; cdr3_aa: CASSLEGRSSYNEQFF
clone_size: .; v_call: TRBV5-1; d_call: TRBD2; j_call: TRBJ2-3; cdr3_nt: TGCGCCAGCAGCCCCGGACTAGCGGGCATCACAGATACGCAGTATTTT; cdr3_aa: CASSPGLAGITDTQYF
clone_size: .; v_call: TRBV4-1; d_call: .; j_call: TRBJ2-1; cdr3_nt: TGCGCCAGCAGCCAAGACCGAACCGAACAGGGCTATGAGCAGTTCTTC; cdr3_aa: CASSQDRTEQGYEQFF
clone_size: .; v_call: TRBV6-2/TRBV6-3; d_call: TRBD2; j_call: TRBJ2-1; cdr3_nt: TGTGCCAGCAGTTACGACCGAAGGACTAGATCCTACAATGAGCAGTTCTTC; cdr3_aa: CASSYDRRTRSYNEQFF
clone_size: .; v_call: TRBV19; d_call: .; j_call: TRBJ2-2; cdr3_nt: TGTGCCAGTAGTCTCCTTACAGGGTTTGCCGGGGAGCTGTTTTTT; cdr3_aa: CASSLLTGFAGELFF
clone_size: .; v_call: TRBV7-2; d_call: TRBD2; j_call: TRBJ2-2; cdr3_nt: TGTGCCAGCAGCGCACTAGCGGGGGGGACCGGCGAGCTGTTTTTT; cdr3_aa: CASSALAGGTGELFF
clone_size: .; v_call: TRBV5-1; d_call: .; j_call: TRBJ2-7; cdr3_nt: TGCGCCAGCAGCTCGCAGGGGGGCTACGAGCAGTACTTC; cdr3_aa: CASSSQGGYEQYF
clone_size: once; v_call: TRBV12-3/TRBV12-4; d_call: TRBD2; j_call: TRBJ2-7; cdr3_nt: TGTGCCTCGGGACTAGCGGAGCTCTACGAGCAGTACTTC; cdr3_aa: CASGLAELYEQYF
clone_size: .; v_call: TRBV12-3/TRBV12-4; d_call: .; j_call: TRBJ2-5; cdr3_nt: TGTGCCAGCAGGCCAACAGGGTATGAGACCCAGTACTTC; cdr3_aa: CASRPTGYETQYF
clone_size: once; v_call: TRBV9; d_call: .; j_call: TRBJ1-3; cdr3_nt: TGTGCCAGCAGCGCACAAGTTTCTGGAAACACCATATATTTT; cdr3_aa: CASSAQVSGNTIYF
clone_size: .; v_call: TRBV12-5; d_call: TRBD1; j_call: TRBJ2-7; cdr3_nt: TGTGCTAGTGGTCCCGGGACAGGGGCCTACGAGCAGTACTTC; cdr3_aa: CASGPGTGAYEQYF
clone_size: .; v_call: TRBV10-2; d_call: TRBD2; j_call: TRBJ2-1; cdr3_nt: TGCGCCAGCTCCGGACTAGCGTTCTACAATGAGCAGTTCTTC; cdr3_aa: CASSGLAFYNEQFF
clone_size: .; v_call: TRBV9; d_call: .; j_call: TRBJ1-5; cdr3_nt: TGTGCCAGCAGCGTAGGACAGGCTAATCAGCCCCAGCATTTT; cdr3_aa: CASSVGQANQPQHF
clone_size: .; v_call: TRBV23-1; d_call: .; j_call: TRBJ2-7; cdr3_nt: TGCGCCAGCAGTCAGGGACACATCTACGAGCAGTACTTC; cdr3_aa: CASSQGHIYEQYF
clone_size: .; v_call: TRBV3-1/TRBV3-2; d_call: .; j_call: TRBJ1-2; cdr3_nt: TGTGCCAGCAGCCAAGGGGACGGGGGGCCGCCCTATGGCTACACCTTC; cdr3_aa: CASSQGDGGPPYGYTF
clone_size: .; v_call: TRBV7-9; d_call: TRBD1; j_call: TRBJ1-2; cdr3_nt: TGTGCCAGCAGCTTAGGTTCAGGGGGCGGATATGGCTACACCTTC; cdr3_aa: CASSLGSGGGYGYTF
clone_size: .; v_call: TRBV9; d_call: TRBD1; j_call: TRBJ2-1; cdr3_nt: TGTGCCAGCAGCGTAGATAGACAGGGAGACTACAATGAGCAGTTCTTC; cdr3_aa: CASSVDRQGDYNEQFF
clone_size: .; v_call: TRBV19; d_call: TRBD1; j_call: TRBJ1-1; cdr3_nt: TGTGCCAGTAACCCCGGGGACAGGTTTGAAGCTTTCTTT; cdr3_aa: CASNPGDRFEAFF
clone_size: once; v_call: TRBV6-6; d_call: .; j_call: TRBJ1-1; cdr3_nt: TGTGCCAGCAGCCCTACAGGGCGGAACACTGAAGCTTTCTTT; cdr3_aa: CASSPTGRNTEAFF
clone_size: .; v_call: TRBV28; d_call: .; j_call: TRBJ2-7; cdr3_nt: TGTGCCAGCAGTTTAATTTCAGGGCAAACTTACGAGCAGTACTTC; cdr3_aa: CASSLISGQTYEQYF
clone_size: few; v_call: TRBV20-1; d_call: .; j_call: TRBJ1-6; cdr3_nt: TGCAGTGCTAGTTGGGGAGCGGCACCCCTCCACTTT; cdr3_aa: CSASWGAAPLHF
clone_size: .; v_call: TRBV4-3; d_call: .; j_call: TRBJ2-5; cdr3_nt: TGCGCCAGCAGCCCCGCCCCAGGGGAGGGTGAGACCCAGTACTTC; cdr3_aa: CASSPAPGEGETQYF
clone_size: .; v_call: TRBV11-3; d_call: .; j_call: TRBJ2-7; cdr3_nt: TGTGCCAGCAGCCTAGCGGGACAGGGTAAATCCGAGCAGTACTTC; cdr3_aa: CASSLAGQGKSEQYF
clone_size: .; v_call: TRBV28; d_call: .; j_call: TRBJ1-1; cdr3_nt: TGTGCCAGCACGGTCCGCAGGGAAAACACTGAAGCTTTCTTT; cdr3_aa: CASTVRRENTEAFF
clone_size: .; v_call: TRBV12-5; d_call: TRBD2; j_call: TRBJ2-1; cdr3_nt: TGTGCTAGTGCCCCGGGACTAGCATCCGATGAGCAGTTCTTC; cdr3_aa: CASAPGLASDEQFF
clone_size: .; v_call: TRBV2; d_call: TRBD2; j_call: TRBJ2-5; cdr3_nt: TGTGCCAGCAGTGAGACGGGGGGAGAGACCCAGTACTTC; cdr3_aa: CASSETGGETQYF